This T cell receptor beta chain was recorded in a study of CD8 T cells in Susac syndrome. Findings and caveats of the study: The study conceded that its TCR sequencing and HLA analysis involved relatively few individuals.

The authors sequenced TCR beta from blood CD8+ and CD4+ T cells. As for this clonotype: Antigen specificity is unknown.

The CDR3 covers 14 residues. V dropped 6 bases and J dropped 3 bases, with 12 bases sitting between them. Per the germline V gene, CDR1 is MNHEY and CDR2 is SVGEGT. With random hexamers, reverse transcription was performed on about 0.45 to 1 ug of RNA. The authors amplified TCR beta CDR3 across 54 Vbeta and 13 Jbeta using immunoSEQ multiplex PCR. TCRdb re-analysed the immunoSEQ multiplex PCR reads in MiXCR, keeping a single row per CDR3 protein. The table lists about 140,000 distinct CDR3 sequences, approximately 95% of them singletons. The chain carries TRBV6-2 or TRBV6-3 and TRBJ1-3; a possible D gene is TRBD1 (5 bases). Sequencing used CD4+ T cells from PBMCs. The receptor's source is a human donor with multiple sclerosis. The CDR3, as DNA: TGTGCCAGCAGGCCCAGGGACGGTGGAAACACCATATATTTT. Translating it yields CASRPRDGGNTIYF.